The clone carrying this TCR beta chain was seen only a few times. This sample is drawn from a study of T cells in Graves' hyperthyroidism and ophthalmopathy. Amplification targeted TCR beta CDR3 regions from RNA transcripts. An initial round of RT-PCR targeting the TCR CDR3 relied on the HTBI primer set. TCRdb fed the multiplex PCR reads into MiXCR, producing one record per CDR3 protein. The repertoire holds just under 750,000 distinct CDR3 sequences, with just over 35% as singletons. The germline gives CDR1 SGDLS, CDR2 YYNGEE. The CDR3 runs to 15 residues. The germline V and J ends were trimmed by 3 bases and 0 bases, with 10 bases remaining between them.

J is TRBJ1-3 and V is TRBV9; D not certain. The source material was blood. This TCR was recovered from a woman aged 40 to 55 with Graves' hyperthyroidism. The CDR3 coding sequence is TGTGCCAGCAGCGACGGCAGCCTCTCTGGAAACACCATATATTTT. Translated: CASSDGSLSGNTIYF. Combining the CDR3 with reference TRBV9 and TRBJ1-3 gives the whole variable domain DSGVTQTPKHLITATGQRVTLRCSPRSGDLSVYWYQQSLDQGLQFLIQYYNGEERAKGNILERFSAQQFPDLHSELNLSSLELGDSALYFCASSDGSLSGNTIYFGEGSWLTVV.